This T cell receptor beta chain was retrieved from a study of beta chain features in type 1 diabetes. Study-wide points: Insertions at VDJ junctions were less frequent in type 1 diabetes patients. These patients also deleted more nucleotides at the same junctions. Cells with high TCR expression could be over-represented when cDNA is sequenced. Shortening that was moderate but significant affected the TCRB CDR3s of Type 1 diabetes patients in all four CD4+ subsets. Equally in patients and controls, PCR might preferentially amplify shorter templates.

Sorted populations all exceeded 98% purity. A note on this clone: The antigen is unknown. The junction and the germline gene differ at one end; a read error may be behind it.

Expressed TCRB transcripts were sequenced, since all the RNA that had been isolated was reverse transcribed. Libraries were prepared by immunoSEQ multiplex PCR; TCRdb keeps only in-frame clonotypes and omits some of them. The sample has about 340,000 clones, approximately 12% seen once; the top ten hold over 0.014%. The sequence derives from a woman aged 18-35 years with type 1 diabetes. Sequenced: naive CD4+ T cells from blood.

CDR3 DNA: TGTGCCAGCTCACCACCCTCTGGCGTGGGGCCCCCCTTCTTC. This translates into CASSPPSGVGPPFF. This chain uses TRBV18 with TRBJ2-7; TRBD1 is a possible D gene (5 bases). The length of the CDR3 is 14 residues. CDR1 KGHSH and CDR2 LQKENI come from the germline V gene. The variable domain in full, with the rest retrieved from reference TRBV18 and TRBJ2-7, is NAGVMQNPRHLVRRRGQEARLRCSPMKGHSHVYWYRQLPEEGLKFMVYLQKENIIDESGMPKERFSAEFPKEGPSILRIQQVVRGDSAAYFCASSPPSGVGPPFFGPGTRLTVT.